This T cell receptor beta chain was identified in a study of early T cells in non-severe SARS-CoV-2 infection. Study context: Sequencing input comprised bulk RNA from unsorted whole blood; chain pairing was not available. Study results and caveats: In VDJdb matching, anti-spike CD8 responses were favored while private and CD4 specificities went missing.

The TCR library protocol was used to attach unique molecular identifiers. These identifiers were attached to individual cDNA molecules. TCRdb used MiXCR to reprocess the 5' RACE reads, holding one entry per CDR3 protein. The sample consists of about 64,000 distinct CDR3 sequences, about 12% of them appearing once. Germline loops: CDR1 SGHTA, CDR2 FQGNSA. The CDR3 has 18 amino acids. V trimming: 8 bases; J trimming: 3 bases; junction bases outside the gene matches: 21. This clonotype was found many times. Its antigen is undetermined. The sequence came from an adult who was a healthcare worker with PCR-confirmed SARS-CoV-2 infection or an uninfected control (not recorded which). The input for sequencing was whole blood, taken at baseline. This chain uses TRBV7-2 with TRBJ2-5; 7 bases align to TRBD2. For the CDR3, the DNA is TGTGCCAGCGGATGGGCTAGCGGATTATTACAAGCTGAAGAGACCCAGTACTTC. Translated: CASGWASGLLQAEETQYF.